This TCR beta chain stems from a study of T cell responses to AZD1222 COVID-19 vaccine. The CDR3 runs 14 residues. Germline values: CDR1 LGHNT, CDR2 FRNRAP. Between the trimmed V and J ends, which lost 6 bases and 0 bases, there was a span of 10 bases. Libraries were prepared by immunoSEQ multiplex PCR; TCRdb keeps only in-frame clonotypes and omits some of them. This table holds approximately 71,000 clones, approximately 80% found once. The chain couples TRBV12-5 to TRBJ2-3; D remains ambiguous. This receptor was taken from an adult in good health. The starting material was peripheral blood, obtained on day 0 of AZD1222 vaccination. Here the CDR3 DNA reads TGTGCTAGTGGCCACAAGACTAGCACAGATACGCAGTATTTT. It encodes CASGHKTSTDTQYF.